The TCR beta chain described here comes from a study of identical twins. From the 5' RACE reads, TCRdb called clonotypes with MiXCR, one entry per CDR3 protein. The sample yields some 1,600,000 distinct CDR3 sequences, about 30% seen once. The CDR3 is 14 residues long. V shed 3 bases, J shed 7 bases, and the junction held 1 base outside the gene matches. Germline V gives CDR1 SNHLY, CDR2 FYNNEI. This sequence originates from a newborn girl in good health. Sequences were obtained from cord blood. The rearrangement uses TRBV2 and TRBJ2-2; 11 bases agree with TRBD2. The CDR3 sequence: CASSELAGGGELFF. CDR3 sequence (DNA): TGTGCCAGCAGTGAGCTAGCGGGGGGCGGGGAGCTGTTTTTT.